This entry describes one T cell receptor (beta chain). V dropped 7 bases and J dropped 0 bases, with 10 bases sitting between them. CDR3 length equals 13 residues. Germline V gives CDR1 MDHEN, CDR2 SYDVKM. The entry originates in a study of blood T cell repertoires in COVID-19. Measured with immunoSEQ multiplex PCR; TCRdb has only the in-frame clones, and not every one. The sample has about 87,000 clones; roughly 89% are singletons. The chain recombines TRBV28 with TRBJ2-7, with D tentatively TRBD2 (5 bases). The sequence came from a woman aged 80 or over with active COVID-19. Sequenced material: peripheral blood. The CDR3 bases are TGTGCCAGCACAACCGGGGACTCCTACGAGCAGTACTTC. Translating it yields CASTTGDSYEQYF.